The rows below give T cell receptor beta chains drawn from one sample of a study of vaccination and CD4 T cells after COVID-19. TCRdb re-called the PCR reads with MiXCR, one entry per CDR3 protein. The sample consists of 14,000 or so distinct CDR3 sequences, 60% of them appearing once. Their specific antigens are unknown. Material for sequencing was CD4+ T cells from blood, cultured in vitro. All receptors come from a human donor who had recovered from COVID-19. Each CDR3 is given with its conserved first and last residue. Fields, in order: clone size, J gene, D gene, V gene, CDR3 protein, CDR3 DNA. The D gene is left open where the match is weak. Size is stated for part of the rows, as once, few or many counts, or as a class when the clone is expanded.

clone size: -; J gene: TRBJ2-1; D gene: TRBD2; V gene: TRBV19; CDR3 protein: CASSRLAGGNEQFF; CDR3 DNA: TGTGCCAGTAGTCGGCTAGCGGGAGGGAATGAGCAGTTCTTC
clone size: -; J gene: TRBJ1-6; D gene: -; V gene: TRBV20-1; CDR3 protein: CSARVSGAYNSPLHF; CDR3 DNA: TGCAGTGCTAGAGTGTCTGGGGCATATAATTCACCCCTCCACTTT
clone size: once; J gene: TRBJ2-7; D gene: TRBD2; V gene: TRBV20-1; CDR3 protein: CSARDGVAGAYEQYF; CDR3 DNA: TGCAGTGCTAGAGATGGGGTAGCGGGAGCCTACGAGCAGTACTTC
clone size: few; J gene: TRBJ2-7; D gene: -; V gene: TRBV6-1; CDR3 protein: CASTSGIGQQYF; CDR3 DNA: TGTGCCAGCACCTCTGGGATCGGGCAGCAGTACTTC
clone size: -; J gene: TRBJ2-5; D gene: TRBD1; V gene: TRBV5-4; CDR3 protein: CASTRVGQGAFQETQYF; CDR3 DNA: TGTGCCAGCACCCGCGTCGGACAGGGGGCCTTCCAAGAGACCCAGTACTTC
clone size: -; J gene: TRBJ1-5; D gene: TRBD1; V gene: TRBV20-1; CDR3 protein: CSAPVTGGNQPQHF; CDR3 DNA: TGCAGTGCTCCAGTGACAGGGGGCAATCAGCCCCAGCATTTT
clone size: -; J gene: TRBJ2-3; D gene: TRBD2; V gene: TRBV10-3; CDR3 protein: CAIRTSGNTDTQYF; CDR3 DNA: TGTGCCATCAGGACTAGCGGGAATACAGATACGCAGTATTTT
clone size: -; J gene: TRBJ2-3; D gene: TRBD2; V gene: TRBV30; CDR3 protein: CAWGTSLDTQYF; CDR3 DNA: TGTGCCTGGGGGACTAGTCTAGATACGCAGTATTTT
clone size: -; J gene: TRBJ2-7; D gene: -; V gene: TRBV18; CDR3 protein: CASSPSLGRVGSTYEQYF; CDR3 DNA: TGTGCCAGCTCACCATCCCTAGGGCGGGTCGGGAGTACCTACGAGCAGTACTTC
clone size: -; J gene: TRBJ2-5; D gene: TRBD1; V gene: TRBV5-8; CDR3 protein: CASSSYPGTGRAETQYF; CDR3 DNA: TGTGCCAGCAGCTCCTACCCCGGGACAGGGAGGGCGGAGACCCAGTACTTC
clone size: once; J gene: TRBJ2-4; D gene: -; V gene: TRBV6-2/TRBV6-3; CDR3 protein: CASSQPGRGGTDIQYF; CDR3 DNA: TGTGCCAGCAGCCAGCCTGGCAGGGGCGGTACGGACATTCAGTACTTC
clone size: -; J gene: TRBJ1-5; D gene: -; V gene: TRBV30; CDR3 protein: CAWSVVRNQPQHF; CDR3 DNA: TGTGCCTGGAGTGTGGTTCGGAATCAGCCCCAGCATTTT
clone size: -; J gene: TRBJ1-5; D gene: -; V gene: TRBV20-1; CDR3 protein: CSARGSGSSNQPQHF; CDR3 DNA: TGCAGTGCTAGGGGGTCGGGTTCCAGCAATCAGCCCCAGCATTTT
clone size: -; J gene: TRBJ2-7; D gene: -; V gene: TRBV6-5; CDR3 protein: CASSYSVAAPQQYF; CDR3 DNA: TGTGCCAGCAGTTACTCGGTGGCAGCCCCTCAGCAGTACTTC
clone size: -; J gene: TRBJ2-1; D gene: -; V gene: TRBV20-1; CDR3 protein: CSAIDTTNEQFF; CDR3 DNA: TGCAGTGCTATAGACACTACTAATGAGCAGTTCTTC
clone size: few; J gene: TRBJ1-5; D gene: -; V gene: TRBV15; CDR3 protein: CATSRDLGSYQPQHF; CDR3 DNA: TGTGCCACCAGCAGAGATCTAGGCAGTTATCAGCCCCAGCATTTT
clone size: -; J gene: TRBJ1-5; D gene: -; V gene: TRBV28; CDR3 protein: CASSLRLIGQPQHF; CDR3 DNA: TGTGCCAGCAGTTTAAGACTGATCGGTCAGCCCCAGCATTTT
clone size: -; J gene: TRBJ2-1; D gene: TRBD2; V gene: TRBV12-3/TRBV12-4; CDR3 protein: CASNPPGGLYNEQFF; CDR3 DNA: TGTGCCAGCAACCCCCCGGGGGGGTTGTACAATGAGCAGTTCTTC
clone size: -; J gene: TRBJ2-5; D gene: TRBD2; V gene: TRBV24-1; CDR3 protein: CATSSGASETQYF; CDR3 DNA: TGTGCCACCAGTAGCGGGGCCTCGGAGACCCAGTACTTC
clone size: -; J gene: TRBJ1-2; D gene: TRBD1; V gene: TRBV5-1; CDR3 protein: CASSLGDRAIYTF; CDR3 DNA: TGCGCCAGCAGCTTGGGGGACAGGGCGATCTACACCTTC
clone size: -; J gene: TRBJ2-1; D gene: -; V gene: TRBV28; CDR3 protein: CASSSVVATNYNEQFF; CDR3 DNA: TGTGCCAGCAGTTCGGTTGTAGCGACCAACTACAATGAGCAGTTCTTC
clone size: -; J gene: TRBJ2-1; D gene: TRBD2; V gene: TRBV6-1; CDR3 protein: CASSANGLAGVFEFF; CDR3 DNA: TGTGCCAGCAGTGCAAACGGACTAGCGGGAGTATTTGAGTTCTTC
clone size: -; J gene: TRBJ1-6; D gene: TRBD1; V gene: TRBV4-1; CDR3 protein: CASSSTGTGLNSPLHF; CDR3 DNA: TGCGCCAGCAGCTCGACCGGGACAGGGCTGAATTCACCCCTCCACTTT
clone size: -; J gene: TRBJ2-7; D gene: TRBD2; V gene: TRBV7-3; CDR3 protein: CASSSGTSGSEQYF; CDR3 DNA: TGTGCCAGCAGCTCCGGGACTAGCGGGTCTGAGCAGTACTTC
clone size: -; J gene: TRBJ2-7; D gene: -; V gene: TRBV6-5; CDR3 protein: CASSSPRGASLEQYF; CDR3 DNA: TGTGCCAGCAGTTCCCCTCGGGGCGCGTCCCTCGAGCAGTACTTC
clone size: -; J gene: TRBJ1-1; D gene: -; V gene: TRBV6-1; CDR3 protein: CASDPTGRGTEAFF; CDR3 DNA: TGTGCCAGTGATCCGACAGGTAGAGGCACTGAAGCTTTCTTT
clone size: -; J gene: TRBJ1-2; D gene: TRBD1; V gene: TRBV23-1; CDR3 protein: CASSAEKGARGYTF; CDR3 DNA: TGCGCCAGCAGTGCGGAGAAGGGGGCGCGAGGCTACACCTTC